Following are 24 T cell receptor beta chains from one sample sequenced in a study of blood T cell repertoires in COVID-19. The assay was immunoSEQ multiplex PCR, and TCRdb's table has in-frame clones only and misses some. The profile covers around 300,000 clones, with almost 90% appearing a single time and around 4.5% taken by the ten largest. Sequencing input: PBMCs or T cells enriched from blood (not recorded which). These receptors originate from a woman aged 18-29 years with acute COVID-19.

V and J are TRBV28 and TRBJ1-6; weak D call: TRBD1 (5 bases). Germline assignment: CDR1 MDHEN and CDR2 SYDVKM. Trimming took off 9 bases at V and 10 bases at J, with 19 bases between the two ends. The CDR3 sequence is 14 residues long. In DNA form, the CDR3 reads TGTGCCAGACGCCTCGGGGGATCGAGATCACCCCTCCACTTT. Translation: CARRLGGSRSPLHF.

This chain connects TRBV21-1 to TRBJ1-2; TRBD1 reflects the table's D call only, with no check against the DNA. TRBV21-1 is shown as a pseudogene. This CDR3 spans 17 amino acids. This CDR3 is CASSGGLTGTFNYGYTF. The DNA for the CDR3 is TGTGCCAGCAGCGGGGGTCTGACAGGGACTTTTAACTATGGCTACACCTTC.

J is TRBJ1-1 and V is TRBV28, with a tentative D call TRBD1 (5 bases). The V end was cut by 3 bases, the J end by 10 bases, with 12 bases between. The CDR3 has 12 amino acids. Per the germline V gene, CDR1 is MDHEN and CDR2 is SYDVKM. CDR3 region: CASSFGAGGAFF. The CDR3, as DNA: TGTGCCAGCAGTTTTGGAGCGGGGGGAGCTTTCTTT.

This sequence joins TRBV2 and TRBJ1-2; the D is unclear. The V gene lost 7 bases and the J gene lost 0 bases, with 9 bases spanning the gap. Germline V gives CDR1 SNHLY, CDR2 FYNNEI. The CDR3 covers 13 residues. CDR3 sequence reads: CASNAGANYGYTF. Written as DNA, the CDR3 is TGTGCCAGCAACGCGGGAGCTAACTATGGCTACACCTTC.

This chain uses TRBV28 with TRBJ1-2, with TRBD1 as a possible D gene (5 bases). The CDR3 runs to 16 residues. V gave up 3 bases and J gave up 2 bases, with 16 bases separating them. CDR1 is MDHEN, CDR2 SYDVKM, per germline. The CDR3 sequence: CASSLYASRANYGYTF. The DNA for the CDR3 is TGTGCCAGCAGTTTGTACGCCAGCAGGGCAAACTATGGCTACACCTTC.

V and J are TRBV12-3 or TRBV12-4 and TRBJ1-6, with D unresolved. The CDR3 sequence is 13 residues long. The germline V and J ends were trimmed by 2 bases and 10 bases, with 9 bases remaining between them. The CDR3 here is CASSLQENSPLHF. The DNA for the CDR3 is TGTGCCAGCAGTTTACAGGAAAACTCACCCCTCCACTTT.

This clone was seen just once. The rearrangement uses TRBV10-3 and TRBJ1-3; D gene uncertain. Germline assignment: CDR1 ENHRY and CDR2 SYGVKD. The length of the CDR3 is 17 residues. V lost 0 bases to trimming and J lost 0 bases, with 12 bases between them. The CDR3 bases are TGTGCCATCAGTGAGTCGGCCCTTTCGGGCTCTGGAAACACCATATATTTT. It translates to CAISESALSGSGNTIYF.

This sequence joins TRBV11-3 and TRBJ1-5; possibly TRBD1 for D (6 bases). The CDR3 has 14 amino acids. CDR1 and CDR2 (germline): SGHNT, YENEEA. V shed 5 bases and J shed 1 base, with 9 bases lying between them. In DNA form, the CDR3 reads TGTGCCAGCAGCATACAGGGCAGCAATCAGCCCCAGCATTTT. Protein: CASSIQGSNQPQHF.

This clone occurred a few times. This rearrangement joins TRBV13 to TRBJ1-6; the D is unclear. CDR1 is PRHDT and CDR2 is FYEKMQ in the germline V gene (reference sequence). V lost 2 bases and J lost 1, with 12 bases in between. The CDR3 length is 17 residues. CDR3: CASSLYGSRSYNSPLHF. The CDR3 DNA is TGTGCCAGCAGCTTATACGGGAGTAGGTCCTATAATTCACCCCTCCACTTT.

The chain uses TRBV15 and TRBJ1-2, with TRBD1 matching over 10 bases. The CDR3 is made up of 18 amino acids. Germline CDR1 reads LNHNV; CDR2 reads YYDKDF (reference sequence). Losses at the gene ends were 5 bases for V and 5 bases for J; bases not matched to a gene: 17. CDR3 bases: TGTGCCACCAGCCTCCGTCCCGGGACAGGGGTAGGAAGGTATGGCTACACCTTC. Its protein product is CATSLRPGTGVGRYGYTF.

V usage is TRBV27 and J usage is TRBJ1-1; 8 bases align to TRBD1. The CDR3 spans 14 residues. The germline V gene has CDR1 MNHEY and CDR2 SMNVEV (reference sequence). V lost 6 bases to trimming and J lost 7 bases; unmatched junction nucleotides: 10. The DNA for the CDR3 is TGTGCCAGCAGGTTGGGAGGGACAGGTGGTGAAGCTTTCTTT. Translating gives CASRLGGTGGEAFF.

The J gene is TRBJ2-1, the V gene TRBV29-1, with 7 positions matching TRBD2. From germline, CDR1 is SQVTM and CDR2 ANQGSEA. Trimming cost V 3 bases and J 2 bases; bases outside gene matches: 4. This CDR3 has 14 residues. The CDR3 DNA reads as TGCAGCGTTGACACCGGGACTACCTACAATGAGCAGTTCTTC. Amino acids: CSVDTGTTYNEQFF.

The V gene is TRBV5-1, the J gene TRBJ2-7, with TRBD2 identical over 8 bases. The CDR3 totals 16 residues. Germline-derived CDR1 and CDR2 are SGHRS and YFSETQ. V shed 2 bases, J shed 2 bases, and the junction held 9 bases outside the gene matches. The CDR3 DNA sequence: TGCGCCAGCAGCTTTTTTATTGCGGGAGGAACCTACGAGCAGTACTTC. Protein: CASSFFIAGGTYEQYF.

The CDR3 region has the DNA TGTGCCACCAAATCAACCGGGACAGAAGGGAACTATGGCTACACCTTC. It encodes CATKSTGTEGNYGYTF. This sequence joins TRBV24-1 and TRBJ1-2, with 7 nucleotides matching TRBD1. With V trimmed by 8 bases and J by 2 bases, 13 bases remained unmatched. Germline CDR1 KGHDR, CDR2 SFDVKD. CDR3 size: 16 residues.

The chain employs TRBV27 and TRBJ2-1; perhaps TRBD2 as D (6 bases). There are 13 residues in the CDR3. Germline loops: CDR1 MNHEY, CDR2 SMNVEV (reference sequence). Trimming left V 6 bases short and J 4 bases short, with 10 bases between. CDR3 residues: CASRGSGYNEQFF. The CDR3 DNA reads as TGTGCCAGCAGAGGTAGCGGATACAATGAGCAGTTCTTC.

This rearrangement joins TRBV2 to TRBJ1-1, with a tentative D call TRBD1 (5 bases). Trimming took off 4 bases at V and 5 bases at J, with 11 bases between the two ends. Germline values: CDR1 SNHLY, CDR2 FYNNEI. The CDR3 has 13 amino acids. The CDR3 nucleotides read TGTGCCAGCAGTGGGACATTCTCAACTGAAGCTTTCTTT. Translated, it gives CASSGTFSTEAFF.

This clone appeared a few times. V is TRBV10-3 and J is TRBJ2-7; 8 positions agree with TRBD1. The CDR3 runs to 13 residues. V lost 4 bases and J lost 5; bases outside the gene matches: 4. Germline V CDR1 and CDR2: ENHRY, SYGVKD. This CDR3 reads CAISGLDRDEQYF. In DNA form, the CDR3 reads TGTGCCATCAGTGGCCTGGACAGGGACGAGCAGTACTTC.

The rearrangement links TRBV27 to TRBJ2-1, with 10 bases fitting TRBD2. Looked up from germline, CDR1 is MNHEY and CDR2 is SMNVEV (reference sequence). The trim removed 5 bases at V and 6 bases at J, leaving 7 bases unmatched. This CDR3 region has 15 residues. The CDR3 coding sequence is TGTGCCAGCAGTCCAAAGACTAGCGGGTTCAATGAGCAGTTCTTC. It encodes CASSPKTSGFNEQFF.

CDR3 sequence: CASGADRVQLAGVYYEQYF. The CDR3 nucleotides read TGTGCCAGCGGAGCGGACAGGGTCCAACTAGCGGGGGTGTACTACGAGCAGTACTTC. The chain has TRBV28 and TRBJ2-7; TRBD2 aligns across 11 bases. V shed 8 bases, J shed 3 bases, and the junction held 21 bases outside the gene matches. CDR1 is MDHEN, CDR2 SYDVKM, per germline. The CDR3 sequence is 19 residues long.

V usage is TRBV5-1 and J usage is TRBJ2-3; TRBD1 aligns across 8 bases. Per germline, CDR1 SGHRS and CDR2 YFSETQ. This CDR3 has 16 residues. The V gene end was trimmed by 4 bases and the J gene end by 0 bases; junction bases not matched to a gene: 7. The CDR3 DNA is TGCGCCAGCAGCCTAGGGACAGGTTTAAGCACAGATACGCAGTATTTT. Translation: CASSLGTGLSTDTQYF.

This chain links TRBV9 with TRBJ1-1; D is perhaps TRBD1 (5 bases). CDR1 is SGDLS and CDR2 is YYNGEE in the germline V gene. Trimming cost V 3 bases and J 3 bases, with 15 bases left between them. CDR3 size: 15 residues. In DNA form, the CDR3 reads TGTGCCAGCAGCGGCAGGGTTTCAGTGGACACTGAAGCTTTCTTT. Translating gives CASSGRVSVDTEAFF.

V and J are TRBV3-1 (or the pseudogene TRBV3-2) and TRBJ2-2; D gene uncertain. The CDR3 has 15 residues. In germline, CDR1 is LGHDT, CDR2 YNNKEL (reference sequence). Trimming removed 1 base from V and 3 bases from J, with 9 bases in between. The CDR3 loop is CASSQAGQDTGELFF. DNA of the CDR3: TGTGCCAGCAGCCAAGCAGGTCAGGACACCGGGGAGCTGTTTTTT.

The V call is TRBV28, the J call TRBJ2-3, with D perhaps matching TRBD1 (5 bases). Germline CDR1 reads MDHEN; CDR2 reads SYDVKM. V gave up 1 base and J gave up 0 bases, with 11 bases separating them. The CDR3 loop spans 16 amino acids. The CDR3 protein is CASSLLQGSSTDTQYF. CDR3 bases: TGTGCCAGCAGTTTATTGCAGGGATCTAGCACAGATACGCAGTATTTT.

The V and J genes are TRBV3-1 (or the pseudogene TRBV3-2) and TRBJ1-3, with a tentative D call TRBD1 (6 bases). Germline values: CDR1 LGHDT, CDR2 YNNKEL (reference sequence). V lost 0 bases and J lost 3, with 12 bases in between. The CDR3 is made up of 16 amino acids. As DNA, the CDR3 is TGTGCCAGCAGCCAAGACAGACAGGTTTATGGAAACACCATATATTTT. Translating gives CASSQDRQVYGNTIYF.